This T cell receptor (beta chain) comes out of a study of graft-versus-host responses after intestinal transplantation (dated by TCRdb to the early 2020s). Regarding the study in general: Recipients received multivisceral, liver-intestinal, or isolated intestinal transplants. Every recipient was given anti-thymocyte globulin induction, then maintenance tacrolimus and steroids for about three years. Bulk TCR-beta CDR3 sequencing was used to track graft-versus-host and host-versus-graft alloreactive T cell clones in the graft, circulation and bone marrow after intestinal transplantation. To identify alloreactive clones, pre-transplant mixed lymphocyte reaction products were sequenced and then compared with unstimulated pre-transplant donor and recipient T cells. The cohort enrolled 20 to 30 intestinal transplant recipients, one of whom was a retransplant, and a few patients without pretransplant specimens were excluded. A peak of at least 4% donor T cells among recipient peripheral blood mononuclear cells was the definition used for donor T cell macrochimerism. Rather than being sequenced by the commercial service, samples from a few later patients were sequenced in-house on an Illumina MiSeq and processed with MiXCR.

The germline V gene encodes CDR1 SGHDN and CDR2 FVKESK. The CDR3 contains 17 residues, cysteine and phenylalanine counted. CDR3 DNA only is kept here, 51 bases in frame from base 1. Reading the label with the study, this specimen's time point is: cells obtained before transplantation from donor or recipient. CD3+CD4+ and CD3+CD8+ populations were FACS-sorted from unstimulated pre-transplant donor and recipient cells taken from spleen or lymph nodes. As to this clone: Its antigen specificity is not known. Base-call qualities are not available, and no considerably larger clone is one nucleotide away.

Receptors were amplified or captured by the immunoSEQ multiplex PCR assay. For most patients, genomic DNA was isolated using the Qiagen DNeasy Blood and Tissue Kit and was shipped frozen to Adaptive Biotechnologies for TCR sequencing. High-throughput TCR-beta CDR3 sequencing of genomic DNA from most patients was performed by Adaptive Biotechnologies. As for the authors' bioinformatics: Adaptive's ImmunoSEQ software supplied the TCR sequencing data for around 19 patients, while MiXCR and VDJtools were used to process a few other patients. CD4 versus CD8 sorting errors were corrected by removing sequences found in both subsets at a frequency ratio below 5:1. CDR3 nucleotide sequences shared by donor and recipient were removed because the origin of these sequences could not be assigned. Alloreactive clones required at least 2-fold expansion over unstimulated cells and minimum CFSE-low frequency of 0.002% (template counts) or 0.001% (read counts). A clone was considered mappable if detected in the sequenced pre-transplant spleen, lymph node, or MLR CFSE-low populations of the donor or recipient. Cumulative frequency of alloreactive clones was calculated as a percentage of all sequences weighted by copy number. TCRdb carries this immuneACCESS record with in-frame sequences only. Its versions omit some clonotypes, under half of them owing to an unresolved V gene in the studies checked, with the rest unexplained. V and J calls and clone size follow that table, whereas D and trimming were derived from the DNA. This sample holds 50,000 to 80,000 clones; more than 90% were observed only once. The ten biggest clones cover 1.7% of the sample.

The paper as a whole reports these results and caveats: The relatively low number and heterogeneity of intestinal transplant patients limited the conclusions. Early after transplant, peak levels of circulating GvH clones were associated with declines in HvG clones. In the allografts of patients with donor T cell macrochimerism, GvH to HvG T cell clonal ratios were high. GvH clones were found in recipient bone marrow, and some of the GvH clones appeared earlier in ileal mucosa or blood, which is consistent with an intestinal mucosal origin.

This receptor was taken from a human donor who was the organ donor for an intestinal transplant. Here the sequenced sample was unstimulated CD8+ T cells sorted from spleen or lymph node cells, taken before transplant. The rearranged chain carries TRBV14 and TRBJ2-5, with 9 bases in between that match TRBD2. The J call is doubtful: the DNA matches TRBJ2-7 better. CDR3 sequence: CASSQGLSGSYPYEQYF. The DNA sequence is TGTGCCAGCAGCCAAGGTCTTAGCGGGAGCTACCCCTACGAGCAGTACTTC.